This note documents a single T cell receptor beta chain sequence. Its antigen remains unknown. This record belongs to a study of T cells after yellow fever vaccination. In the study overall: Libraries from low-cell-number fractions were prepared with the SMART-Seq v4 Ultra Low Input RNA kit. Overall study results and limits: In post-booster samples, most primary-vaccination clones reappeared (approximately 96% CD4, 88% CD8).

The study made its TCR cDNA through 5'RACE template switching. That step introduced a universal primer site along with UMIs. Each CDR3 protein gets one entry after TCRdb re-called the 5' RACE reads with MiXCR. The sample yields 300,000 to 400,000 distinct CDR3 sequences, approximately 4.2% seen once. With V trimmed by 3 bases and J by 4 bases, 11 bases remained unmatched. The CDR3 consists of 16 residues. CDR1 and CDR2 from the germline V gene are SGHRS and YFSETQ. The clonotype comes from a man aged 18-30 years who received the YFV17D yellow fever vaccine. The sequencing used PBMCs, collected 5 days after the yellow fever booster vaccination. V usage is TRBV5-1 and J usage is TRBJ2-5; 8 bases are shared with TRBD2. CDR3 in DNA: TGCGCCAGCAGCTCCTACCAAAACAGCGGGGGAGAGACCCAGTACTTC. It translates to CASSSYQNSGGETQYF.